The sequence of this TCR beta chain was determined in a study of blood T cell repertoires in COVID-19 (dated by TCRdb to the early 2020s). About the study as a whole: Samples from collaborators originated in the United States, Italy and Spain and spanned both the acute and convalescent phases of COVID-19. The prospective study material was composed of cDNA or gDNA derived from T cells, B-cell-depleted T cells, or PBMCs. Deeply sampled blood TCRbeta repertoires from subjects exposed to, actively infected with, or recovered from COVID-19 were included in the dataset. The repertoires were made available in a free public database intended to serve as a resource for research on the immune response to SARS-CoV-2. The samples were drawn from the first 160 participants of the ongoing ImmuneRACE study and from over 950 subjects provided by 6 global collaborators. A de-identified subject ID, COVID-19 status, age in years and sex were almost always included in the sample metadata. Where HLA class I and class II types were available, the types were taken from metadata supplied by the sample provider, not from assay-based typing.

Comment on this clone: Its antigen target is currently unknown. No base-level quality is on record; no much larger clone is a single base apart.

Beyond this particular receptor, the publication reports: The amount of clinical and demographic metadata varied by source and participant and was provided uncurated.

The CDR1 and CDR2 encoded by the germline V gene are SGHRS and YFSETQ. The germline V end is reduced by 7 bases and the J end by 6 bases; junction bases left unmatched: 7. Reading from cysteine to phenylalanine, the CDR3 counts 13 amino acids. The retained sequence is limited to the CDR3, 39 bases, with the frame set at the first base. TCRbeta CDR3 regions were amplified from genomic DNA by means of the immunoSEQ Assay, a bias-controlled multiplex PCR. In the source study's methods: The number of nucleated cells in each sample was estimated from the amplification of reference gene primers within the assay. To quantify the absolute abundance of each unique TCRbeta CDR3 rearrangement, sequence reads were collapsed and filtered. For each sample, productive Simpson clonality was calculated as the square root of Simpson's diversity index over productive rearrangements. TCRdb obtained this table from immuneACCESS and retained in-frame rearrangements with V and J assigned. These tables miss some clones; where compared with another copy, unresolved V genes account for less than half of the shortfall, and the remainder is unexplained. V, J and clone size are taken as reported in that table, and D and trimming were inferred from the DNA itself. A total of about 86,000 clones appear in this sample, approximately 88% of them only once. 30% to 35% of the sample belongs to the ten largest clones.

The collaborating institutions used their own protocols to collect whole blood in K2EDTA tubes. For TCRbeta analysis, collaborators shipped samples as frozen whole blood, isolated PBMCs, or DNA extracted from either of those sample types. Material: peripheral blood. The sequence joins TRBV5-1 to TRBJ2-7, with 10 bases matching TRBD1. This TCR derives from a woman aged 80 or over with active or convalescent COVID-19. The CDR3 region: CASGTGTGVEQYF. Here is the DNA: TGCGCCAGCGGAACCGGGACAGGGGTCGAGCAGTACTTC.